These T cell receptor beta chains were read from a single sample in a study of long-term antiretroviral therapy in people with HIV. Libraries were prepared by immunoSEQ multiplex PCR; TCRdb keeps only in-frame clonotypes and omits some of them. Of tens of thousands of clones listed, around 95% were seen once; the top ten hold 3% to 4%. The source was unsorted PBMCs, collected 5.3 years after starting antiretroviral therapy. These receptors all come from a man aged 50 or older with HIV. Both conserved end residues are part of each CDR3. D genes are given only for firm matches. Not all rows give a size; the values are once, few, many and, for expanded clones, a class.

TRBV30	NA	NA	TRBJ1-5	CAWALGNQPQHF	TGTGCCTGGGCCCTTGGGAATCAGCCCCAGCATTTT
TRBV30	NA	NA	TRBJ1-1	CAWTAGGITEAFF	TGTGCCTGGACTGCGGGGGGGATCACTGAAGCTTTCTTT
TRBV10-3	NA	NA	TRBJ2-2	CAISRVTGELFF	TGTGCCATCAGCAGGGTCACCGGGGAGCTGTTTTTT
TRBV4-1	NA	NA	TRBJ2-1	CASRDTQGGGEQFF	TGCGCCAGCAGGGACACTCAGGGGGGCGGTGAGCAGTTCTTC
TRBV19	TRBD1	once	TRBJ1-2	CASSIRRQGSYGYTF	TGTGCCAGTAGTATTCGCCGACAGGGGAGCTATGGCTACACCTTC
TRBV11-2	NA	NA	TRBJ2-7	CASSGVGGPYEQYF	TGTGCCAGCAGCGGGGTGGGGGGTCCCTACGAGCAGTACTTC
TRBV6-1	TRBD1	NA	TRBJ1-2	CASSEVWHGTGGALTYGYTF	TGTGCCAGCAGTGAAGTCTGGCACGGGACAGGGGGCGCGCTGACCTATGGCTACACCTTC
TRBV28	TRBD1	once	TRBJ1-2	CASTSDRAGNYGYTF	TGTGCCAGCACCTCAGACAGGGCGGGAAACTATGGCTACACCTTC
TRBV28	NA	once	TRBJ2-1	CASRRGGEQFF	TGTGCCAGCAGGAGAGGAGGGGAGCAGTTCTTC
TRBV6-1	NA	NA	TRBJ1-2	CASSEARTIYGYTF	TGTGCCAGCAGTGAAGCGCGTACCATTTATGGCTACACCTTC
TRBV5-5	NA	NA	TRBJ1-3	CASSPNIGWGNTIYF	TGTGCCAGCAGCCCAAATATAGGCTGGGGCAACACCATATATTTT
TRBV19	NA	NA	TRBJ2-7	CASSMEGGQEQYF	TGTGCCAGTAGTATGGAGGGGGGGCAGGAGCAGTACTTC
TRBV11-2	NA	NA	TRBJ2-2	CASSLQGPGSGELFF	TGTGCCAGCAGCTTACAGGGGCCGGGGAGCGGGGAGCTGTTTTTT
TRBV9	TRBD2	NA	TRBJ2-7	CASRRIPAGEYEQYF	TGTGCCAGCAGGCGGATTCCCGCGGGGGAATACGAGCAGTACTTC
TRBV4-1	NA	NA	TRBJ2-7	CASSQDLSGSYEQYF	TGCGCCAGCAGCCAGGACTTAAGCGGCTCCTACGAGCAGTACTTC
TRBV6-6	TRBD1	NA	TRBJ1-1	CASSYDRGNTEAFF	TGTGCCAGCAGTTACGACAGGGGGAACACTGAAGCTTTCTTT
TRBV7-2	NA	NA	TRBJ1-5	CASSLREDSPNQPQHF	TGTGCCAGCAGCCTCCGGGAGGACTCCCCCAATCAGCCCCAGCATTTT
TRBV5-1	NA	NA	TRBJ1-5	CASSFGDNQPQHF	TGCGCCAGCAGCTTCGGAGACAATCAGCCCCAGCATTTT
TRBV7-9	NA	NA	TRBJ1-1	CASSIRDSMNTEAFF	TGTGCCAGCAGTATCAGGGATTCCATGAACACTGAAGCTTTCTTT
TRBV15	NA	NA	TRBJ2-5	CATSRDPGETQYF	TGTGCCACCAGCAGAGATCCGGGAGAGACCCAGTACTTC
TRBV10-3	NA	NA	TRBJ2-7	CAISEMAPNSYEQYF	TGTGCCATCAGTGAGATGGCTCCGAACAGTTACGAGCAGTACTTC
TRBV5-1	TRBD1	NA	TRBJ2-7	CASSYSGTGGFYEQYF	TGCGCCAGCAGCTATTCCGGGACAGGGGGCTTCTACGAGCAGTACTTC